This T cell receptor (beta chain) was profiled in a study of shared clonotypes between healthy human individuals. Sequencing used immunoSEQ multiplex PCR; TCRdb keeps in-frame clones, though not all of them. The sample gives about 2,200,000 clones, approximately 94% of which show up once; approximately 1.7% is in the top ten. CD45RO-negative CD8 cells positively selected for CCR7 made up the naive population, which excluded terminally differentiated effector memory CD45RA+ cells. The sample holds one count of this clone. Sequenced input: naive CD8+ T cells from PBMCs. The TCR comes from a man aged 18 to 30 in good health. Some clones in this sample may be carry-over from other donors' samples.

In DNA form, the CDR3 reads TGTGCCAGCAGTTTAAATTCTTGGGTTTACAATGAGCAGTTCTTC. This gives the protein CASSLNSWVYNEQFF. The chain combines TRBV28 with TRBJ2-1, with D unclear. The CDR3 runs 15 residues. Per germline, CDR1 MDHEN and CDR2 SYDVKM. Trimming stripped 2 bases from V and 4 bases from J, with 12 bases between.